One and the same sample provided the 22 T cell receptor beta chains below, sequenced in a study of patients and donors after allogeneic stem cell transplantation. From the RT-PCR reads, TCRdb called clonotypes with MiXCR, one entry per CDR3 protein. The table includes approximately 200,000 distinct CDR3 sequences, 35% to 45% detected once. The source material was blood, either unsorted or a sorted T cell fraction (not recorded which). These receptors all stem from a human donor who was either an allogeneic HSCT recipient or a stem cell or donor lymphocyte infusion donor (not recorded which). It is not recorded whose cells these are; they may come from a transplant donor.

This clonotype was detected a few times. The chain recombines TRBV20-1 with TRBJ1-2, with TRBD1 as a possible D gene (6 bases). Between the trimmed V and J ends, which lost 0 bases and 8 bases, there was a span of 16 bases. Germline V lookup: CDR1 DFQATT, CDR2 SNEGSKA (reference sequence). The CDR3 length is 14 residues. CDR3 amino acids: CSARDPGARGGYTF. The DNA for the CDR3 is TGCAGTGCTAGAGATCCGGGGGCGCGGGGCGGCTACACCTTC.

This sequence joins TRBV7-2 and TRBJ2-3, with D perhaps being TRBD1 or TRBD2 (5 bases each). The V gene's germline CDR1 is SGHTA and CDR2 FQGNSA. The CDR3 extends over 14 amino acids. V was pared by 4 bases and J by 6 bases, with 14 bases between. The CDR3 DNA reads TGTGCCAGCAGCTCCCTGGGACGGACGGATACGCAGTATTTT. Its protein is CASSSLGRTDTQYF. Variable domain in full (rest from reference TRBV7-2 and TRBJ2-3): GAGVSQSPSNKVTEKGKDVELRCDPISGHTALYWYRQSLGQGLEFLIYFQGNSAPDKSGLPSDRFSAERTGGSVSTLTIQRTQQEDSAVYLCASSSLGRTDTQYFGPGTRLTVL.

CDR3 coding DNA: TGCGCCAGCAGCCAAGATTTGGCGGGGGGTAACACAGATACGCAGTATTTT. This encodes CASSQDLAGGNTDTQYF. This chain links TRBV4-3 with TRBJ2-3; 8 bases line up with TRBD2. The CDR3 spans 17 residues. Germline V lookup: CDR1 LGHNA, CDR2 YSLEER. Trimming removed 0 bases from V and 2 bases from J; junction bases left unmatched: 7.

This chain connects TRBV9 to TRBJ2-3, with D unresolved. CDR3 size: 12 residues. The germline V gene encodes CDR1 SGDLS and CDR2 YYNGEE. Between the trimmed V and J ends, which lost 2 bases and 1 base, there was a span of 2 bases. This CDR3 is CASSVGTDTQYF. In DNA, the CDR3 is TGTGCCAGCAGCGTCGGCACAGATACGCAGTATTTT. The whole variable domain, filled in from reference TRBV9 and TRBJ2-3, reads DSGVTQTPKHLITATGQRVTLRCSPRSGDLSVYWYQQSLDQGLQFLIQYYNGEERAKGNILERFSAQQFPDLHSELNLSSLELGDSALYFCASSVGTDTQYFGPGTRLTVL.

This clonotype was recorded many times. The chain is built from TRBV12-3 or TRBV12-4 and TRBJ1-5; D not certain. This CDR3 has 15 residues. V was clipped by 1 base and J by 1 base, with 8 bases between them. The CDR3 bases are TGTGCCAGCAGTTTAGGGGTGGGCAGCAATCAGCCCCAGCATTTT. Protein product: CASSLGVGSNQPQHF.

This clonotype was found a few times. The chain couples TRBV7-2 to TRBJ2-3; D perhaps matches TRBD2 (6 bases). Trimming took off 8 bases at V and 0 bases at J, with 12 bases between the two ends. The CDR3 extends over 14 amino acids. Germline V gene data show CDR1 as SGHTA and CDR2 as FQGNSA. CDR3 residues: CASCPGLSTDTQYF. CDR3 DNA sequence: TGTGCCAGCTGTCCGGGACTGAGCACAGATACGCAGTATTTT.

The chain joins TRBV6-1 to TRBJ2-5; D might be TRBD1 or TRBD2, each matching 6 bases. V was cut by 4 bases and J by 4 bases, with 13 bases left in between. The CDR3 runs to 14 residues. The germline gives CDR1 MNHNS, CDR2 SASEGT. Here the CDR3 DNA reads TGTGCCAGCAGTGGATCGAGGGGGGCAGAGACCCAGTACTTC. Translation: CASSGSRGAETQYF.

This clonotype was detected a few times. The chain combines TRBV25-1 with TRBJ1-4; D unresolved. The CDR3 has 15 residues. CDR1 and CDR2 (germline): MGHDK, SYGVNS. Trimming removed 2 bases from V and 4 bases from J, with 11 bases in between. The CDR3 is CASSETLAFNEKLFF. The CDR3 DNA follows: TGTGCCAGCAGTGAAACCCTCGCTTTTAATGAAAAACTGTTTTTT.

The V call is TRBV12-3 or TRBV12-4, the J call TRBJ1-1; D remains ambiguous. There are 16 residues in the CDR3. V lost 6 bases, J lost 1 base, and 18 bases lay in between. CDR3 nucleotides: TGTGCCAGCAGCCGCCCCCGAGGAGAGAGGAACACTGAAGCTTTCTTT. Translation: CASSRPRGERNTEAFF.

With regard to this clonotype: Lacking the conserved final phenylalanine or tryptophan, this CDR3 likely reflects a read error. The chain is built from TRBV29-1 and TRBJ1-4, with 10 bases identical to TRBD1. J gave up 7 bases and V 0 bases, and 2 bases lay outside the gene matches. The CDR3 sequence is 14 residues long. CDR1 is SQVTM and CDR2 is ANQGSEA in the germline V gene. The CDR3: CSVEEWTGGEKLFS. The CDR3 region has the DNA TGCAGCGTTGAAGAATGGACAGGGGGTGAAAAACTGTTTTCT.

This clonotype was observed a handful of times. The chain joins TRBV30 to TRBJ1-5; TRBD1 matches 9 bases. In germline, CDR1 is GTSNPN, CDR2 SVGIG (reference sequence). The CDR3 loop spans 14 amino acids. V was clipped by 3 bases and J by 1 base; unmatched bases: 1. DNA of the CDR3: TGTGCCTGGAGCGGGACAGGGAGCAATCAGCCCCAGCATTTT. This encodes CAWSGTGSNQPQHF.

V usage is TRBV29-1 and J usage is TRBJ2-5, with D hard to call. This CDR3 has 12 residues. V was pared by 6 bases and J by 5 bases, with 13 bases between. Germline values: CDR1 SQVTM, CDR2 ANQGSEA. The CDR3 loop reads CSVLLGRETQYF. Here the CDR3 DNA reads TGCAGCGTCCTGCTAGGCCGGGAGACCCAGTACTTC. The full variable domain, completed using reference TRBV29-1 and TRBJ2-5, is SAVISQKPSRDICQRGTSLTIQCQVDSQVTMMFWYRQQPGQSLTLIATANQGSEATYESGFVIDKFPISRPNLTFSTLTVSNMSPEDSSIYLCSVLLGRETQYFGPGTRLLVL.

This clonotype was detected only a few times. V gene TRBV12-3 or TRBV12-4 combines with J gene TRBJ1-5; D is possibly TRBD1 (5 bases). Trimming stripped 3 bases from V and 8 bases from J, with 14 bases between. CDR3 length: 14 residues. The CDR3 spells CASSFGQGGKPQHF. CDR3 nucleotides: TGTGCCAGCAGTTTCGGTCAGGGAGGGAAGCCCCAGCATTTT.

This clonotype was counted a few times. The gene calls are TRBV11-2 and TRBJ2-2; 9 nucleotides align to TRBD2. The CDR3 covers 17 residues. Trimming removed 1 base from V and 4 bases from J; junction bases left unmatched: 7. Germline V gene lookup returns CDR1 SGHAT and CDR2 FQNNGV. This chain's CDR3 is CASSLGLAGELTGELFF. The CDR3 coding sequence is TGTGCCAGCAGCTTAGGGTTAGCGGGGGAACTCACCGGGGAGCTGTTTTTT.

This clonotype has more than one count but fewer than ten. This chain connects TRBV20-1 to TRBJ1-1, with D possibly being TRBD1 (6 bases). This CDR3 comprises 13 residues. The germline gives CDR1 DFQATT, CDR2 SNEGSKA (reference sequence). Trimming left V 1 base short and J 11 bases short, with 17 bases between. The CDR3 DNA follows: TGCAGTGCTAGAGCCCCGGACAGCCAAGGCGCTTTCTTT. It codes for CSARAPDSQGAFF.

The chain uses TRBV7-3 and TRBJ2-1; D possibly corresponds to TRBD1 (6 bases). Germline V gives CDR1 SGHTA, CDR2 FQGTGA. Trimming took 3 bases from V and 4 from J, leaving 13 bases between them. This CDR3 region has 15 residues. The CDR3 spells CASSLDTGYYNEQFF. CDR3 coding DNA: TGTGCCAGCAGCTTGGACACAGGGTATTACAATGAGCAGTTCTTC.

This clonotype showed up just a few times. This chain connects TRBV5-6 to TRBJ2-2; no clear D gene. This CDR3 contains 15 residues. V lost 4 bases and J 4 bases, leaving 14 bases between the germline ends. Germline V gene lookup returns CDR1 SGHDT and CDR2 YYEEEE. The DNA of the CDR3 is TGTGCCAGCAGCCCACCCCGGGCGCTCACCGGGGAGCTGTTTTTT. This gives the protein CASSPPRALTGELFF.

This clonotype was detected only a few times. The V gene is TRBV9, the J gene TRBJ1-6; a weak D match, TRBD1 (6 bases). Trimming removed 2 bases from V and 9 bases from J, with 18 bases in between. The CDR3 runs 16 residues. Germline V lookup: CDR1 SGDLS, CDR2 YYNGEE. The CDR3 region is CASSVDMDSKSSPLHF. The CDR3 nucleotides are TGTGCCAGCAGCGTTGATATGGACAGCAAAAGTTCACCCCTCCACTTT. The complete variable domain, with remaining parts taken from reference TRBV9 and TRBJ1-6, reads DSGVTQTPKHLITATGQRVTLRCSPRSGDLSVYWYQQSLDQGLQFLIQYYNGEERAKGNILERFSAQQFPDLHSELNLSSLELGDSALYFCASSVDMDSKSSPLHFGNGTRLTVT.

This clonotype has more than one count but fewer than ten. V gene TRBV2 combines with J gene TRBJ1-5; D might be TRBD1 (6 bases). In germline, CDR1 is SNHLY, CDR2 FYNNEI. The CDR3 extends over 15 amino acids. V shed 5 bases and J shed 4 bases, with 15 bases lying between them. The CDR3, as DNA: TGTGCCAGCAGTAACACAGAGGGGGTAAATCAGCCCCAGCATTTT. It yields the protein CASSNTEGVNQPQHF.

This chain links TRBV2 with TRBJ1-5; the D is unclear. The V end lost 2 bases, the J end lost 3 bases, and 14 bases lay between the germline ends. Germline CDR1 SNHLY, CDR2 FYNNEI. The CDR3 sequence is 16 residues long. CDR3 protein: CASSETPGLANQPQHF. The CDR3 DNA reads as TGTGCCAGCAGTGAAACACCGGGGTTGGCCAATCAGCCCCAGCATTTT.

This clonotype has more than one count but fewer than ten. This rearrangement joins TRBV11-2 to TRBJ1-6, with D hard to call. Trimming left V 7 bases short and J 7 bases short, with 14 bases between. Looked up from germline, CDR1 is SGHAT and CDR2 is FQNNGV. CDR3 length equals 14 residues. The chain's CDR3 is CASTPWVSNSPLHF. The CDR3 nucleotides read TGTGCCAGCACCCCCTGGGTGTCCAATTCACCCCTCCACTTT.

This clonotype was seen a few times. This chain's CDR3 is CASSYGQSSYEQYF. As DNA, the CDR3 is TGCGCCAGCAGCTACGGACAGAGCTCCTACGAGCAGTACTTC. This chain uses TRBV5-1 with TRBJ2-7, with D possibly matching TRBD1 (6 bases). Germline V gives CDR1 SGHRS, CDR2 YFSETQ. CDR3 length: 14 amino acids. Between the trimmed V and J ends, which lost 3 bases and 0 bases, there was a span of 10 bases.